This TCR beta chain was retrieved from a study of blood T cells in healthy people across ages. Study in general: Per two T cells, template switching captured roughly one barcoded beta molecule.

Trimming cost V 6 bases and J 4 bases; bases outside gene matches: 11. Germline V gives CDR1 MDHEN, CDR2 SYDVKM. This CDR3 has 15 residues. Every participating donor contributed roughly 11 milliliters of peripheral blood through a draw. The authors ran a second PCR of 7 to 11 cycles using a sample-barcoded 5' primer and a J-beta primer mix. Each CDR3 protein gets one entry after TCRdb re-called the 5' RACE reads with MiXCR. The table shows 780,000 or so distinct CDR3 sequences, with approximately 25% occurring only once. The same sample was also used in a study of T cells of mothers and their children. In that study: Each child gave about 3 million TCR beta CDR3 reads (each mother, over 8.5 million).

The source material was blood. This clonotype was sampled from a boy younger than 18 in good health. This sequence joins TRBV28 and TRBJ2-5, with 7 bases lining up with TRBD1. The CDR3: CASRIEGAPPETQYF. The CDR3 coding sequence is TGTGCCAGCAGGATAGAGGGGGCGCCCCCAGAGACCCAGTACTTC. Filled out from reference TRBV28 and TRBJ2-5, the complete variable domain reads DVKVTQSSRYLVKRTGEKVFLECVQDMDHENMFWYRQDPGLGLRLIYFSYDVKMKEKGDIPEGYSVSREKKERFSLILESASTNQTSMYLCASRIEGAPPETQYFGPGTRLLVL.